The 9 T cell receptor beta chains listed next were all sequenced from one sample in a study of T cells in Graves' hyperthyroidism and ophthalmopathy. Amplification of TCR beta CDR3 regions was performed using RNA transcripts as template. First-round RT-PCR with HTBI primers amplified the TCR CDR3 region. Using its own MiXCR run on the multiplex PCR reads, TCRdb lists one record per CDR3 protein. Of around 290,000 distinct CDR3 sequences in the sample, roughly 13% were seen once. Sequencing was done on a sample of blood. These receptors came from a woman between 40 and 50 years old with Graves' hyperthyroidism.

This clonotype was seen a handful of times. This sequence joins TRBV29-1 and TRBJ1-1; 8 positions match TRBD1. Trimming took 7 bases from V and 0 from J; bases not matched to a gene: 4. This CDR3 spans 13 amino acids. From germline, CDR1 is SQVTM and CDR2 ANQGSEA. The CDR3 DNA follows: TGCAGCGCCCGGACAGGGATGAACACTGAAGCTTTCTTT. This sequence encodes CSARTGMNTEAFF.

This sequence joins TRBV5-4 and TRBJ2-7; D uncertain. The CDR3 runs 14 residues. Germline V lookup: CDR1 SGHNT, CDR2 YYREEE (reference sequence). V was cut by 2 bases and J by 5 bases, with 14 bases left in between. CDR3 sequence (DNA): TGTGCCAGCAGCTTATCGGTCGGTCCCCACGAGCAGTACTTC. Encoded protein: CASSLSVGPHEQYF.

The table lists this clonotype with many counts. The rearrangement uses TRBV20-1 and TRBJ2-7; 11 bases align to TRBD2. The CDR3 extends over 13 amino acids. Trimming took 5 bases from V and 5 from J; bases not matched to a gene: 5. CDR1 DFQATT and CDR2 SNEGSKA come from the germline V gene (reference sequence). CDR3 bases: TGCAGTGCTCTGGGACTAGCGGTAAACGAGCAGTACTTC. Translation gives CSALGLAVNEQYF.

This clonotype was counted ten times or more. The chain recombines TRBV30 with TRBJ2-5; TRBD1 matches 10 bases. The CDR3 extends over 14 amino acids. Germline CDR1 GTSNPN, CDR2 SVGIG (reference sequence). J gave up 3 bases and V 4 bases, and 5 bases lay outside the gene matches. In nucleotides, the CDR3 is TGTGCCTGGACGACCGGGACAGGGGAAGAGACCCAGTACTTC. Translating gives CAWTTGTGEETQYF.

CDR3 region: CASSRLAAPGELFF. The DNA for the CDR3 is TGTGCCAGCAGCAGACTAGCCGCCCCCGGGGAGCTGTTTTTT. The chain uses TRBV5-5 and TRBJ2-2, with 7 bases that match TRBD2. J gave up 6 bases and V 4 bases, and 6 bases lay outside the gene matches. The CDR3 is made up of 14 amino acids. Germline V gene sequence: CDR1 SGHKS, CDR2 YYEKEE (reference sequence).

There are many counts of this clonotype. The CDR3 protein is CAIQASGRAYEQYF. The CDR3 DNA sequence: TGTGCCATTCAAGCTAGCGGGAGGGCTTACGAGCAGTACTTC. This chain connects TRBV10-3 to TRBJ2-7, with 12 bases identical to TRBD2. The V and J ends lost 9 bases and 4 bases, in that order; junction bases with no gene match: 7. The length of the CDR3 is 14 residues. The germline V gene has CDR1 ENHRY and CDR2 SYGVKD.

Ten or more counts support this clonotype. This chain uses TRBV7-9 with TRBJ2-3; the match to TRBD2 covers 8 bases. Germline V CDR1 and CDR2: SEHNR, FQNEAQ (reference sequence). The V gene end was trimmed by 1 base and the J gene end by 2 bases; junction bases not matched to a gene: 5. There are 16 residues in the CDR3. The CDR3 here is CASSLVLAAITDTQYF. CDR3 nucleotide sequence: TGTGCCAGCAGCTTAGTACTAGCGGCGATCACAGATACGCAGTATTTT.

V usage is TRBV6-1 and J usage is TRBJ2-2; TRBD1 matches at 10 bases. CDR3 length equals 14 residues. The ends lost 10 bases at V and 5 bases at J; junction bases unmatched: 7. The V gene's germline CDR1 is MNHNS and CDR2 SASEGT. CDR3 nucleotide sequence: TGTGCCACTCGAGCGGGACAGGGGACCGGGGAGCTGTTTTTT. Its translation: CATRAGQGTGELFF.

This clonotype was counted a single time. This chain connects TRBV5-5 to TRBJ2-1; maybe TRBD2 (8 bases). Germline CDR1 reads SGHKS; CDR2 reads YYEKEE (reference sequence). Trimming removed 4 bases at V and 3 bases at J, with 20 bases between. CDR3 size: 17 residues. In DNA form, the CDR3 reads TGTGCCAGCAGCCAACCCCCGGGAGGGGGCATCTACAATGAGCAGTTCTTC. Its protein product is CASSQPPGGGIYNEQFF.